This TCR beta chain appears in the sequencing data of a study of control samples from healthy donors and cancer patients. Germline V CDR1 and CDR2: SGHDN, FVKESK. CDR3 length: 14 residues. Trimming shortened V by 4 bases and J by 6 bases, and 16 bases separated the two germline ends. This clone was observed a single time. Assay: immunoSEQ multiplex PCR; the TCRdb copy retains only in-frame clones and omits some. The sample has 150,000 to 200,000 clones, roughly 94% seen once; the top ten hold around 9.3%. Source material: blood. The clonotype was recovered from a woman between 40 and 50 years old in good health. The chain has TRBV14 and TRBJ2-7; D is possibly TRBD2 (6 bases). The CDR3 spells CASSPLREQGEQYF. The DNA for the CDR3 is TGTGCCAGCAGCCCCCTCCGGGAGCAAGGCGAGCAGTACTTC. Together with reference TRBV14 and TRBJ2-7, the CDR3 gives the full variable domain: EAGVTQFPSHSVIEKGQTVTLRCDPISGHDNLYWYRRVMGKEIKFLLHFVKESKQDESGMPNNRFLAERTGGTYSTLKVQPAELEDSGVYFCASSPLREQGEQYFGPGTRLTVT.